This T cell receptor beta chain originates from a study of blood T cell repertoires in COVID-19. Across the whole study: From T cells, B-cell-depleted T cells, or PBMCs came the material, which was cDNA or gDNA.

Libraries were prepared by immunoSEQ multiplex PCR; TCRdb keeps only in-frame clonotypes and omits some of them. The sample contains about 150,000 clones, about 86% of which appear only once. Sequenced input: peripheral blood. The origin of this receptor is a man aged 70-80 years with active or convalescent COVID-19.

The CDR3 DNA reads as TGTGCCAGCAGTCTGAGGGGGTTTGGGGGCTACACCTTC. Translating it yields CASSLRGFGGYTF. J is TRBJ1-2 and V is TRBV28, with D maybe TRBD1 (6 bases). Germline CDR1 reads MDHEN; CDR2 reads SYDVKM. This CDR3 comprises 13 residues. The V end lost 5 bases, the J end lost 8 bases, and 15 bases lay between the germline ends.